This TCR beta chain was documented in a study of shared clonotypes between healthy human individuals. Study information: The donors, two women and a few men, were aged 18 to 49. Findings and limits, study-wide: Researchers found naive subsets generally carried larger estimated richness than memory subsets.

Several immunoSEQ 96-well plates shared each subset's DNA, each plate a replicate. The protocol was immunoSEQ multiplex PCR, while the TCRdb copy is restricted to in-frame clones and leaves out a portion. The data show more than 2,000,000 clones, around nine tenths seen once. Participating donors were healthy, HIV-negative adults free of recent acute infections or vaccinations. CDR3 length equals 16 residues. Trimming shortened V by 5 bases and J by 1 base, and 14 bases separated the two germline ends. From germline, CDR1 is KGHSH and CDR2 LQKENI. Points on this clone: The antigen remains undetermined.

The rearrangement uses TRBV18 and TRBJ1-4, with D hard to call. The TCR originated in a man between 18 and 29 years old in good health. Sequencing input: naive CD4+ T cells sorted from blood. Subset meaning: CD45RA+ positively selected. CDR3 protein: CASSLSRPGTNEKLFF. Written as DNA, the CDR3 is TGTGCCAGCTCATTATCCCGGCCGGGAACTAATGAAAAACTGTTTTTT.